Presented here are 18 T cell receptor beta chains from one specimen sequenced in a study of blood T cell repertoires in COVID-19. Assay: immunoSEQ multiplex PCR; the TCRdb copy retains only in-frame clones and omits some. The sample includes 150,000 to 200,000 clones, 75% to 90% of them seen just once. Sequenced sample: peripheral blood. Source of these receptors: a man in his 60s with acute or convalescent COVID-19.

The CDR3 reads CASRVGQIAYEQYF. The CDR3, as DNA: TGTGCCAGCCGGGTGGGTCAGATAGCTTACGAGCAGTACTTC. The V gene is TRBV6-5, the J gene TRBJ2-7; D not certain. CDR1 MNHEY and CDR2 SVGAGI come from the germline V gene. V lost 8 bases, J lost 4 bases, and 18 bases lay in between. CDR3 size: 14 residues.

A few counts support this clone. The chain uses TRBV2 and TRBJ2-7; D is possibly TRBD1 (5 bases). Germline assignment: CDR1 SNHLY and CDR2 FYNNEI. Deletions cut 4 bases from V and 0 bases from J, with 13 bases between. The CDR3 has 15 residues. CDR3 loop: CASSVGQAFSYEQYF. In DNA, the CDR3 is TGTGCCAGCAGTGTGGGGCAGGCATTCTCCTACGAGCAGTACTTC.

This clone was counted between two and nine times. This sample also contains other DNA sequences that code for the same CDR3. V usage is TRBV4-1 and J usage is TRBJ2-7, with 11 bases identical to TRBD2. This CDR3 spans 15 amino acids. The V gene end was trimmed by 4 bases and the J gene end by 2 bases; junction bases not matched to a gene: 4. Germline V CDR1 and CDR2: MGHRA, YSYEKL. CDR3 residues: CASSPFSGGAYEQYF. Here the CDR3 DNA reads TGCGCCAGCAGCCCCTTTAGCGGGGGGGCCTACGAGCAGTACTTC.

This clone occurred once. The chain combines TRBV19 with TRBJ1-3; unclear D gene. V was clipped by 6 bases and J by 0 bases, with 9 bases between them. This CDR3 region has 14 residues. CDR1 is LNHDA and CDR2 is SQIVND in the germline V gene (reference sequence). The CDR3 sequence is CASRTTSSGNTIYF. The CDR3 region has the DNA TGTGCCAGTAGAACAACCAGCTCTGGAAACACCATATATTTT. The full variable domain, rest sourced from reference TRBV19 and TRBJ1-3, is DGGITQSPKYLFRKEGQNVTLSCEQNLNHDAMYWYRQDPGQGLRLIYYSQIVNDFQKGDIAEGYSVSREKKESFPLTVTSAQKNPTAFYLCASRTTSSGNTIYFGEGSWLTVV.

The rearrangement links TRBV20-1 to TRBJ2-7, with TRBD1 matching over 9 bases. The CDR3 runs to 11 residues. Looked up from germline, CDR1 is DFQATT and CDR2 is SNEGSKA (reference sequence). J was trimmed by 5 bases and V by 7 bases; bases with no gene match: 3. The CDR3 bases are TGCAGTGTAGGACAGGGGAACGAGCAGTACTTC. Protein: CSVGQGNEQYF.

This sequence joins TRBV19 and TRBJ1-3, with unresolved D. Trimming left V 7 bases short and J 0 bases short, with 7 bases between. CDR3 length: 13 residues. Germline V gene sequence: CDR1 LNHDA, CDR2 SQIVND (reference sequence). CDR3 residues: CASTKSSGNTIYF. In DNA form, the CDR3 reads TGTGCCAGTACCAAGAGCTCTGGAAACACCATATATTTT.

The chain carries TRBV24-1 and TRBJ2-3, with D possibly being TRBD1 (5 bases). CDR1 is KGHDR and CDR2 is SFDVKD in the germline V gene. Trimming removed 8 bases at V and 6 bases at J, with 14 bases between. The CDR3 totals 13 residues. The CDR3 loop is CATKGPAGDTQYF. The CDR3 bases are TGTGCCACCAAGGGGCCCGCCGGGGATACGCAGTATTTT.

The chain links TRBV28 to TRBJ1-2, with D tentatively TRBD1 (6 bases). Trimming took off 6 bases at V and 0 bases at J, with 11 bases between the two ends. Germline-derived CDR1 and CDR2 are MDHEN and SYDVKM. The CDR3 sequence is 14 residues long. CDR3 nucleotide sequence: TGTGCCAGCAGCGAGACAGGATCTAACTATGGCTACACCTTC. Translating gives CASSETGSNYGYTF.

V is TRBV5-1 and J is TRBJ2-7; tentatively, D is TRBD1 (6 bases). The ends were cut back, 4 bases at V and 5 bases at J, with 19 bases in the middle. CDR1 and CDR2 (germline): SGHRS, YFSETQ. The CDR3 length is 15 residues. CDR3 sequence (DNA): TGCGCCAGCAGCCGCCCAAATAATGACAGGAACGAGCAGTACTTC. This sequence encodes CASSRPNNDRNEQYF.

This clone was detected a few times. The chain carries TRBV2 and TRBJ1-3, with 7 nucleotides matching TRBD1. After removal of 5 bases from V and 4 bases from J, the junction contained 5 bases not matched to a gene. Germline loops: CDR1 SNHLY, CDR2 FYNNEI. There are 14 residues in the CDR3. The CDR3 coding sequence is TGTGCCAGCAGTTATCAGGGGGAAGGAAACACCATATATTTT. Encoded protein: CASSYQGEGNTIYF. Using reference TRBV2 and TRBJ1-3 for the parts outside the CDR3, the full variable domain is EPEVTQTPSHQVTQMGQEVILRCVPISNHLYFYWYRQILGQKVEFLVSFYNNEISEKSEIFDDQFSVERPDGSNFTLKIRSTKLEDSAMYFCASSYQGEGNTIYFGEGSWLTVV.

This clone has just a few counts. The chain employs TRBV24-1 and TRBJ2-6; possibly TRBD1 for D (5 bases). V lost 12 bases to trimming and J lost 4 bases, with 18 bases between them. The CDR3 extends over 15 amino acids. Germline V gene lookup returns CDR1 KGHDR and CDR2 SFDVKD. The CDR3 is CAVLSQDTGANVLTF. CDR3 nucleotides: TGTGCCGTACTATCCCAGGACACCGGGGCCAACGTCCTGACTTTC.

The rearrangement links TRBV19 to TRBJ1-4; no clear D. The CDR3 totals 13 residues. V lost 9 bases to trimming and J lost 4 bases, with 12 bases between them. Germline V CDR1 and CDR2: LNHDA, SQIVND (reference sequence). DNA for the CDR3: TGTGCCAGCAAACCGGTAGTTAATGAAAAACTGTTTTTT. It encodes CASKPVVNEKLFF.

This rearrangement joins TRBV27 to TRBJ1-4; TRBD1 is a possible D gene (6 bases). V lost 2 bases and J 4 bases, leaving 11 bases between the germline ends. The CDR3 contains 15 residues. CDR1 and CDR2 from the germline V gene are MNHEY and SMNVEV (reference sequence). The CDR3 DNA follows: TGTGCCAGCAGTTTAATGACAGGAGGTAATGAAAAACTGTTTTTT. Translating gives CASSLMTGGNEKLFF.

Concerning this clone: Other DNA sequences in the same sample also yield this CDR3. The chain has TRBV9 and TRBJ2-7; TRBD1 agrees at 10 bases. The junction had 6 bases not matched to a gene; V was cut back by 0 bases and J by 3 bases. The CDR3 totals 16 residues. Germline values: CDR1 SGDLS, CDR2 YYNGEE. The CDR3 loop is CASSVGSGTGDYEQYF. The CDR3 bases are TGTGCCAGCAGCGTAGGCTCTGGGACAGGGGACTACGAGCAGTACTTC.

As for this clone: This CDR3 is also generated by other DNA sequences in the sample. The genes are TRBV4-3 and TRBJ1-2, with TRBD1 matching over 8 bases. Germline CDR1 reads LGHNA; CDR2 reads YSLEER. Trimming took 2 bases from V and 1 from J; bases not matched to a gene: 3. CDR3 length equals 15 residues. CDR3 sequence: CASSQQTGGNYGYTF. The CDR3 DNA follows: TGCGCCAGCAGCCAACAAACAGGGGGTAACTATGGCTACACCTTC.

A few counts support this clone. The chain recombines TRBV5-4 with TRBJ2-1; 9 bases agree with TRBD2. Germline V lookup: CDR1 SGHNT, CDR2 YYREEE (reference sequence). This CDR3 comprises 16 residues. V gave up 2 bases and J gave up 6 bases; unmatched junction bases: 9. The CDR3 nucleotides read TGTGCCAGCAGCTTTAGTTTAGCGGGGGTTTTCAATGAGCAGTTCTTC. Translating gives CASSFSLAGVFNEQFF.

The chain employs TRBV3-1 (or the pseudogene TRBV3-2) and TRBJ2-7; 11 bases are a match to TRBD2. Germline values: CDR1 LGHDT, CDR2 YNNKEL (reference sequence). V lost 8 bases and J lost 5; bases outside the gene matches: 5. The CDR3 runs to 13 residues. The CDR3 coding sequence is TGTGCCAGCCATAGCGGGAGGGGCCACGAGCAGTACTTC. Residues: CASHSGRGHEQYF.

The V and J genes are TRBV12-5 and TRBJ2-7; D call uncertain. CDR1 is LGHNT, CDR2 FRNRAP, per germline. V dropped 0 bases and J dropped 9 bases, with 12 bases sitting between them. The length of the CDR3 is 13 residues. The CDR3 spells CASGLVYGQVQYF. The CDR3 DNA reads as TGTGCTAGTGGTTTGGTATACGGCCAGGTGCAGTACTTC.